The 14 T cell receptor beta chains listed next were all sequenced from one sample in a study of T cell responses to AZD1222 COVID-19 vaccine. Here immunoSEQ multiplex PCR was the method, and the copy in TCRdb shows in-frame clones only, minus some. Of 150,000 to 200,000 clones in the sample, approximately 86% were seen once. The sequences come from peripheral blood, collected on day 0 of AZD1222 vaccination. These receptors came from an adult in good health.

The chain combines TRBV3-1 (or the pseudogene TRBV3-2) with TRBJ2-7; 7 nucleotides align to TRBD2. J was trimmed by 7 bases and V by 0 bases; bases with no gene match: 6. The CDR3 is 14 residues long. Germline values: CDR1 LGHDT, CDR2 YNNKEL (reference sequence). CDR3 sequence (DNA): TGTGCCAGCAGCCAAGAGGGCGGGAGTGAGGAGCAGTACTTC. Encoded protein: CASSQEGGSEEQYF.

This clone was seen once. V gene TRBV4-2 combines with J gene TRBJ2-6; a possible D gene is TRBD1 (6 bases). The CDR3 spans 16 residues. With 0 bases removed from V and 5 bases from J, the gap between germline ends came to 11 bases. Germline CDR1 reads LGHNA; CDR2 reads YNFKEQ. The CDR3 sequence is CASSQDLDRRANVLTF. For the CDR3, the DNA is TGTGCCAGCAGCCAAGATTTGGACAGAAGGGCCAACGTCCTGACTTTC.

This clone was counted a few times. The chain carries TRBV2 and TRBJ1-2, with D unresolved. The CDR3 has 13 amino acids. With 6 bases removed from V and 4 bases from J, the gap between germline ends came to 12 bases. In germline, CDR1 is SNHLY, CDR2 FYNNEI. CDR3 protein: CASSQDGIYGYTF. The CDR3 nucleotides are TGTGCCAGCAGCCAAGACGGTATCTATGGCTACACCTTC. The whole variable domain, filled in from reference TRBV2 and TRBJ1-2, reads EPEVTQTPSHQVTQMGQEVILRCVPISNHLYFYWYRQILGQKVEFLVSFYNNEISEKSEIFDDQFSVERPDGSNFTLKIRSTKLEDSAMYFCASSQDGIYGYTFGSGTRLTVV.

The rearrangement joins TRBV5-8 to TRBJ2-3, with no clear D. This CDR3 is 14 amino acids long. V was shortened by 2 bases and J by 2 bases, with 9 bases between the two germline ends. Germline CDR1 SGHTS, CDR2 YDEGEE. The CDR3 region is CASSLVVVTDTQYF. Written as DNA, the CDR3 is TGTGCCAGCAGCTTAGTTGTCGTCACAGATACGCAGTATTTT.

The chain employs TRBV5-5 and TRBJ2-2, with D possibly matching TRBD2 (6 bases). The CDR3 has 16 residues. The V end lost 0 bases, the J end lost 1 base, and 10 bases lay between the germline ends. Germline loops: CDR1 SGHKS, CDR2 YYEKEE (reference sequence). The CDR3, as DNA: TGTGCCAGCAGCTTGGCTGGAGCGGGGAACACCGGGGAGCTGTTTTTT. Its protein is CASSLAGAGNTGELFF.

This clone came up once. This chain joins TRBV6-4 and TRBJ2-3, with 8 positions matching TRBD2. The CDR3 is 15 amino acids. CDR1 and CDR2 (germline): MRHNA, SNTAGT. J was trimmed by 3 bases and V by 5 bases; bases with no gene match: 7. The CDR3 DNA follows: TGTGCCAGCAGTTTGACTAGCGCCCGAACAGATACGCAGTATTTT. Translating gives CASSLTSARTDTQYF.

The chain recombines TRBV28 with TRBJ2-7, with 7 bases lining up with TRBD1. The CDR3 is made up of 16 amino acids. V shed 1 base and J 2 bases; nucleotides not matched to a gene: 8. CDR1 is MDHEN, CDR2 SYDVKM, per germline. The CDR3 protein is CASSLFQGVPPYEQYF. The CDR3 region has the DNA TGTGCCAGCAGTTTATTTCAGGGGGTGCCACCCTACGAGCAGTACTTC.

The genes are TRBV2 and TRBJ2-7, with D perhaps being TRBD1 or TRBD2 (5 bases each). The CDR3 consists of 14 residues. Germline CDR1 SNHLY, CDR2 FYNNEI. V dropped 6 bases and J dropped 0 bases, with 12 bases sitting between them. The CDR3 region has the DNA TGTGCCAGCAGGACGGGGCCTTCCTCCTACGAGCAGTACTTC. Protein: CASRTGPSSYEQYF.

V gene TRBV7-9 combines with J gene TRBJ1-4; 9 nucleotides match TRBD1. The CDR3 has 16 amino acids. Germline-derived CDR1 and CDR2 are SEHNR and FQNEAQ (reference sequence). J was trimmed by 0 bases and V by 5 bases; bases with no gene match: 4. This CDR3 is CASSPRQGATNEKLFF. Here the CDR3 DNA reads TGTGCCAGCAGCCCCAGACAGGGGGCAACTAATGAAAAACTGTTTTTT.

This rearrangement joins TRBV7-9 to TRBJ1-2; TRBD1 agrees at 7 bases. The CDR3 is 14 residues long. V lost 1 base and J lost 2; bases outside the gene matches: 1. Germline assignment: CDR1 SEHNR and CDR2 FQNEAQ (reference sequence). The chain's CDR3 is CASSLVGQNYGYTF. Here the CDR3 DNA reads TGTGCCAGCAGCTTAGTGGGACAGAACTATGGCTACACCTTC.

The chain uses TRBV9 and TRBJ2-7; tentatively, D is TRBD2 (6 bases). The CDR3 is 15 residues long. V was shortened by 0 bases and J by 3 bases, with 13 bases between the two germline ends. The germline gives CDR1 SGDLS, CDR2 YYNGEE. The DNA for the CDR3 is TGTGCCAGCAGCGTAGCATCGGGACTTTACTACGAGCAGTACTTC. It is translated as CASSVASGLYYEQYF.

The V and J genes are TRBV5-4 and TRBJ2-3; 8 positions agree with TRBD2. V shed 4 bases and J 4 bases; nucleotides not matched to a gene: 8. The V gene's germline CDR1 is SGHNT and CDR2 YYREEE (reference sequence). The CDR3 has 15 amino acids. The CDR3 sequence: CASSRGLAAPDTQYF. Here the CDR3 DNA reads TGTGCCAGCAGCCGAGGACTAGCAGCACCAGATACGCAGTATTTT.

This rearrangement joins TRBV6-5 to TRBJ2-3; maybe TRBD2 (6 bases). The CDR3 totals 16 residues. The germline CDR1 and CDR2 sequences are MNHEY and SVGAGI. V dropped 0 bases and J dropped 3 bases, with 13 bases sitting between them. The CDR3 DNA is TGTGCCAGCAGTTACTCGCCGGGAGAAGTAACAGATACGCAGTATTTT. Protein: CASSYSPGEVTDTQYF.

V usage is TRBV5-1 and J usage is TRBJ2-7, with 8 bases that match TRBD2. Germline CDR1 is SGHRS and CDR2 is YFSETQ. Trimming removed 4 bases from V and 2 bases from J; junction bases left unmatched: 5. The CDR3 is made up of 14 amino acids. The DNA for the CDR3 is TGCGCCAGCAGCGTGGGACTAGGGCCCTACGAGCAGTACTTC. It specifies CASSVGLGPYEQYF.